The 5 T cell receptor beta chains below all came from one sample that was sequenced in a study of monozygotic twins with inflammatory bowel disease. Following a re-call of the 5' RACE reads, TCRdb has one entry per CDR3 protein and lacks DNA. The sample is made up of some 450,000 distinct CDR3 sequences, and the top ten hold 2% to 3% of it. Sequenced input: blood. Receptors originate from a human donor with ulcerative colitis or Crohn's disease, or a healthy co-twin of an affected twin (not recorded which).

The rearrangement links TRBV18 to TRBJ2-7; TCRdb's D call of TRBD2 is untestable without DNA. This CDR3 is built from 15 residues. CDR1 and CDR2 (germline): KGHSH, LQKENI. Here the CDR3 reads CASSGGLAGGEEQYF.

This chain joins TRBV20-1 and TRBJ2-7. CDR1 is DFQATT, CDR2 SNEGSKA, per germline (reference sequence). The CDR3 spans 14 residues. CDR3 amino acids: CSARDPERSYEQYF.

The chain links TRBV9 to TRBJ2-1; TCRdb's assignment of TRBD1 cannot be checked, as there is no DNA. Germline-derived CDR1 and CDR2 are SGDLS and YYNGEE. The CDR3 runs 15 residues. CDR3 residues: CASSCAGLIGNEQFF.

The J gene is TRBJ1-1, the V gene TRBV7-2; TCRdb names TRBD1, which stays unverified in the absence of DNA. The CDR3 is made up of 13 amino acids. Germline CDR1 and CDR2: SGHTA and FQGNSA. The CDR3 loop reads CASGEGGRFEAFF.

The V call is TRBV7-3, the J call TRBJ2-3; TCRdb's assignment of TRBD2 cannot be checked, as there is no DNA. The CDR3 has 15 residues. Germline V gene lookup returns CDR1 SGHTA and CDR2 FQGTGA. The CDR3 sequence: CASSSKRVSTDTQYF.